A selection of T cell receptor beta chains follows, all from one sample in a study of cytomegalovirus exposure and HLA in healthy donors. Assay: immunoSEQ multiplex PCR; the TCRdb copy retains only in-frame clones and omits some. The sample lists about 92,000 clones; roughly 71% were seen once. Sequencing was done on a sample of PBMCs. The receptors were sampled from a man over 45 in good health and CMV-seronegative. The CDR3 runs from the conserved cysteine through the conserved F or W. The D gene is left open where the match is weak. A clone size is listed for some rows: how often the clone was seen (once, few, many), or a class if it is expanded.

size	V	J	D	DNA	CDR3
many	TRBV4-2	TRBJ2-7	-	TGTGCCAGCAGCCCAGAAACAGGATCCTCCTACGAGCAGTACTTC	CASSPETGSSYEQYF
-	TRBV30	TRBJ2-1	TRBD2	TGTGCCTGGAGTGCTCTCGGACTAGCGGGAGGATACAGTGAGCAGTTCTTC	CAWSALGLAGGYSEQFF
-	TRBV6-5	TRBJ1-6	TRBD1	TGTGCCAGCAGTTACTCGCAGGGGGCTTATTCACCCCTCCACTTT	CASSYSQGAYSPLHF
many	TRBV7-2	TRBJ2-3	-	TGTGCCAGCAGATCGACAGATACGCAGTATTTT	CASRSTDTQYF
-	TRBV11-3	TRBJ1-1	-	TGTGCCAGCAGCTTAGGGGGGGACGGGGGGAACACTGAAGCTTTCTTT	CASSLGGDGGNTEAFF
once	TRBV25-1	TRBJ1-4	-	TGTGCCAGCAGTGAAGGGGCACGGCTGTTTTTT	CASSEGARLFF
-	TRBV15	TRBJ2-1	TRBD2	TGTGCCACCAGCAGAGATCGGACTAGCGGGATCTATGAGCAGTTCTTC	CATSRDRTSGIYEQFF
-	TRBV5-4	TRBJ2-6	TRBD1	TGTGCCAGCAGCTTGGGGGCCGGACAGGCCGCTGACGACGTCCTGACTTTC	CASSLGAGQAADDVLTF
-	TRBV5-6	TRBJ2-1	-	TGTGCCAGCAGCTTGCGGGATACTGGAGACAATGAGCAGTTCTTC	CASSLRDTGDNEQFF
few	TRBV28	TRBJ1-6	-	TGTGCCAGCACGAGGGGGGGCACCTATAATTCACCCCTCCACTTT	CASTRGGTYNSPLHF
-	TRBV19	TRBJ1-1	-	TGTGCCAGAAGAGAGATGCCGAACACTGAAGCTTTCTTT	CARREMPNTEAFF
once	TRBV5-1	TRBJ2-6	-	TGCGCCAGCAGCTTGGCGCAGGGATCCGGGGCCAACGTCCTGACTTTC	CASSLAQGSGANVLTF
-	TRBV11-3	TRBJ2-3	-	TGTGCCAGCAGCTTAACATCCGGCACAGATACGCAGTATTTT	CASSLTSGTDTQYF
-	TRBV5-1	TRBJ1-3	-	TGCGCCAGCAGCTTGGCGACAGCCTCTGGAAACACCATATATTTT	CASSLATASGNTIYF
-	TRBV7-2	TRBJ1-1	TRBD1	TGTGCCAGCAGCGCGAGACAGGGAGGTTTGTCAGCTTTCTTT	CASSARQGGLSAFF
-	TRBV11-2	TRBJ1-1	-	TGTGCCAGCAGTCGGTTTTTTTACGCTGAAGCTTTCTTT	CASSRFFYAEAFF
-	TRBV29-1	TRBJ2-7	-	TGCAGCGTTGAAACAGGCACCTACGAGCAGTACTTC	CSVETGTYEQYF
-	TRBV5-8	TRBJ1-6	-	TGTGCCAGCAGTCACCTTTACGGACCCCTCCACTTT	CASSHLYGPLHF
few	TRBV5-1	TRBJ2-7	-	TGCGCCAGCAGCTTTCAGGGGGGTCTCTACGAGCAGTACTTC	CASSFQGGLYEQYF
-	TRBV23-1	TRBJ2-1	TRBD2	TGCGCCAGCAGTCAACCAGCGGGGAGCTCCTACAATGAGCAGTTCTTC	CASSQPAGSSYNEQFF
-	TRBV9	TRBJ1-4	-	TGTGCCAGCAGCGTAGGGGGCTCTAATGAAAAACTGTTTTTT	CASSVGGSNEKLFF
once	TRBV5-1	TRBJ2-7	-	TGCGCCAGCAGCTTTGGGGCGGGGGCGACCTACGAGCAGTACTTC	CASSFGAGATYEQYF
-	TRBV7-8	TRBJ1-2	-	TGTGCCAGCAGCTTATCCGCCTTCGTCTTGGCAGGGTCCCTCTACTATGGCTACACCTTC	CASSLSAFVLAGSLYYGYTF
-	TRBV4-1	TRBJ1-6	TRBD1	TGCGCCAGCAGCGGACAGGGGTACGATAATTCACCCCTCCACTTT	CASSGQGYDNSPLHF
-	TRBV4-3	TRBJ2-2	TRBD2	TGCGCCAGCAGCCCAGCATTAGCGGGGGGAACCAACACCGGGGAGCTGTTTTTT	CASSPALAGGTNTGELFF
-	TRBV6-4	TRBJ2-1	-	TGTGCCAGCAGTGACTCGTGGGGGGGCCATCATGAGCAGTTCTTC	CASSDSWGGHHEQFF
few	TRBV5-1	TRBJ2-1	TRBD2	TGCGCCAGCAGCTTGGGAGGGACTAGCCCAAATGAGCAGTTCTTC	CASSLGGTSPNEQFF
-	TRBV11-2	TRBJ2-2	-	TGTGCCAGCAGCTTAGTCAGGGGAAGGGCCGGGGAGCTGTTTTTT	CASSLVRGRAGELFF
-	TRBV4-3	TRBJ2-5	TRBD2	TGCGCCAGCAGCCTATACCAGCGGGGGCCCGAGACCCAGTACTTC	CASSLYQRGPETQYF
-	TRBV5-1	TRBJ2-2	TRBD1	TGCGCCAGCAGCACCCGGACAGGGCCCGGGGAGCTGTTTTTT	CASSTRTGPGELFF
-	TRBV28	TRBJ1-1	-	TGTGCCAGCAGTTCCACCGATACCCCCAGGGGAGCTTTCTTT	CASSSTDTPRGAFF
few	TRBV7-2	TRBJ2-5	-	TGTGCCAGCAGCTTACGCGGGGAAGAGACCCAGTACTTC	CASSLRGEETQYF
-	TRBV7-2	TRBJ2-1	TRBD2	TGTGCCAGCGGTATGATGGCGGGGGTAGCCTACAATGAGCAGTTCTTC	CASGMMAGVAYNEQFF
-	TRBV5-4	TRBJ2-5	TRBD2	TGTGCCAGCAGCCCACGACTAGCGGGAATCGGGGAGACCCAGTACTTC	CASSPRLAGIGETQYF
-	TRBV29-1	TRBJ2-3	-	TGCAGCGCACGAAGAGGACTGGGGACAGATACGCAGTATTTT	CSARRGLGTDTQYF
few	TRBV4-2	TRBJ2-5	TRBD2	TGTGCCAGCAGCCCGGCTGTGGGACTAGCTGTAGAGACCCAGTACTTC	CASSPAVGLAVETQYF
-	TRBV29-1	TRBJ1-1	TRBD1	TGCAGCGTCCAACAGGGGGCGATGAACACTGAAGCTTTCTTT	CSVQQGAMNTEAFF
once	TRBV13	TRBJ2-1	-	TGTGCCAGCAGAGAGAACCCGCGGGACAGCTCCTACAATGAGCAGTTCTTC	CASRENPRDSSYNEQFF
few	TRBV6-5	TRBJ1-1	TRBD1	TGTGCCAGCAGTCTCCAGGGGGACACTGAAGCTTTCTTT	CASSLQGDTEAFF
-	TRBV9	TRBJ1-1	-	TGTGCCAGCAGCCCCCTTGTGACTGTCATGAACACTGAAGCTTTCTTT	CASSPLVTVMNTEAFF
-	TRBV6-5	TRBJ1-2	-	TGTGCCAGCAGAAAGCCTCCGGGGGGCTACACCTTC	CASRKPPGGYTF
few	TRBV28	TRBJ2-7	-	TGTGCCAGCAGTTTGGGGGGACGGACCTACGAGCAGTACTTC	CASSLGGRTYEQYF
-	TRBV9	TRBJ2-1	TRBD2	TGTGCCAGCAGCGTAGGTTCGCGGGAGACTGAGCAGTTCTTC	CASSVGSRETEQFF
-	TRBV19	TRBJ2-1	-	TGTGCCAGTAGTGTAAGGGAGAGCTCCTACAATGAGCAGTTCTTC	CASSVRESSYNEQFF
-	TRBV6-5	TRBJ1-1	-	TGTGCCAGCAGCCGTCCTACAGGGAGAGGCACTGAAGCTTTCTTT	CASSRPTGRGTEAFF
-	TRBV5-6	TRBJ2-7	-	TGTGCCAGCAGCTCTCTCTACGAGCAGTACTTC	CASSSLYEQYF
-	TRBV5-1	TRBJ1-3	-	TGCGCCAGCAGCTTGGACGATTTACAGGCACTTCGTGGAAACACCATATATTTT	CASSLDDLQALRGNTIYF
-	TRBV5-1	TRBJ1-2	-	TGCGCCAGCAGCCCCCCACAGGGAGGGTTTGGCTACACCTTC	CASSPPQGGFGYTF
once	TRBV6-5	TRBJ2-5	-	TGTGCCAGCAGTTACGCACTGAGAGAGACCCAGTACTTC	CASSYALRETQYF
once	TRBV6-5	TRBJ1-1	-	TGTGCCAGCAGTTACTCGAGGGGGGGTTGGGTAGCTTTCTTT	CASSYSRGGWVAFF
-	TRBV10-3	TRBJ2-1	-	TGTGCCATCAGTGAGAACAGGGACAATGAGCAGTTCTTC	CAISENRDNEQFF
-	TRBV6-1	TRBJ1-2	TRBD1	TGTGCCAGCAGTGTGGACAGGACTAACTATGGCTACACCTTC	CASSVDRTNYGYTF
-	TRBV18	TRBJ1-5	-	TGTGCCAGCTCACCGCCAGCGGGGGGACGAAATCAGCCCCAGCATTTT	CASSPPAGGRNQPQHF